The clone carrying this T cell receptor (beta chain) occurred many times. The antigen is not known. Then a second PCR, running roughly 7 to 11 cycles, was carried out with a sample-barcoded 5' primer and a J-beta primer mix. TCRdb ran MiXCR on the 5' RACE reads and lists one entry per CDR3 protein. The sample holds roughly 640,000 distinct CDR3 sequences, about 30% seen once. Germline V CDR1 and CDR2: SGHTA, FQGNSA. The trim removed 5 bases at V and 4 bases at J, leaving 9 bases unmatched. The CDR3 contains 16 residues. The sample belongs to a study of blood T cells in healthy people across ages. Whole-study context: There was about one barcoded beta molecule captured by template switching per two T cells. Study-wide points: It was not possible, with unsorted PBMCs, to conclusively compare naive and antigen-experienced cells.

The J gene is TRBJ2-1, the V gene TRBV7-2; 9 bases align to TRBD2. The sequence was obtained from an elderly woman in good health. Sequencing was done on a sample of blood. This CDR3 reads CASSPWDSGGYNEQFF. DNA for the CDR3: TGTGCCAGCAGCCCCTGGGATAGCGGGGGTTACAATGAGCAGTTCTTC.